This TCR beta chain was retrieved from a study of CXCR3-negative and CXCR3-positive naive CD8 T cells. For the study at large: Each library gave roughly 1.6 +/- 0.3 million of approximately 150 million TRB reads.

With regard to this clonotype: Its specificity is not known.

Study outcomes and limitations: CXCR3-negative naive cells had less hydrophobic TRB CDR3s than did CXCR3-positive naive cells.

Germline CDR1 and CDR2: SGHRS and YFSETQ. This CDR3 is 16 amino acids long. Libraries of TRB cDNA were made by 5' RACE and carried UMIs. TCRdb reprocessed the 5' RACE reads and stores each CDR3 protein as one record, lacking DNA. Its table records over 35,000 distinct CDR3 sequences. Sequencing was performed on naive CXCR3- CD8+ T cells from blood. As for subset: CD45RO-CCR7+CD27+CD95- naive CD8+ T cells lacking CXCR3 (TNR3-). This chain links TRBV5-1 with TRBJ1-1; absent DNA, TCRdb's TRBD1 call cannot be checked. This sequence was found in a human donor in good health. Some clones in this sample may be carry-over from other donors' samples. CDR3 amino acids: CASSLAGGNPNTEAFF. The entire variable domain, with the rest obtained from reference TRBV5-1 and TRBJ1-1, is as follows: KAGVTQTPRYLIKTRGQQVTLSCSPISGHRSVSWYQQTPGQGLQFLFEYFSETQRNKGNFPGRFSGRQFSNSRSEMNVSTLELGDSALYLCASSLAGGNPNTEAFFGQGTRLTVV.